Presented here are 11 T cell receptor beta chains from one specimen sequenced in a study of T cells after yellow fever vaccination. TCRdb recomputed calls from the 5' RACE reads with MiXCR, one row per CDR3 protein. The data hold hundreds of thousands of distinct CDR3 sequences, with about 3.5% observed a single time. Source: PBMCs, taken on the day of the yellow fever booster vaccination. These receptors were taken from a man aged 18 to 35 who received the YFV17D yellow fever vaccine.

The chain combines TRBV20-1 with TRBJ1-5; 7 nucleotides line up with TRBD1. CDR1 is DFQATT, CDR2 SNEGSKA, per germline (reference sequence). The CDR3 extends over 12 amino acids. V gave up 6 bases and J gave up 4 bases; unmatched junction bases: 3. For the CDR3, the DNA is TGCAGTGCGTCGACAGGGAATCAGCCCCAGCATTTT. Its translation: CSASTGNQPQHF.

This clonotype was seen a few times. The J gene is TRBJ1-1, the V gene TRBV13; TRBD1 aligns across 7 bases. Germline-derived CDR1 and CDR2 are PRHDT and FYEKMQ (reference sequence). The CDR3 loop spans 16 amino acids. Trimming took 5 bases from V and 0 from J; bases not matched to a gene: 9. CDR3 sequence (DNA): TGTGCCAGCAGCCTGGGGACAGCCGACATGAACACTGAAGCTTTCTTT. Translating gives CASSLGTADMNTEAFF.

In this sample, this clonotype turned up a few times. This could be a read error, since a much larger clone is one nucleotide away. This chain connects TRBV7-2 to TRBJ1-6; no definite D call. This CDR3 region has 12 residues. V gave up 1 base and J gave up 8 bases, with 3 bases separating them. In germline, CDR1 is SGHTA, CDR2 FQGNSA. CDR3 nucleotides: TGTGCCAGCAGCTTAGAGGATTCACCCCTCCACTTT. This encodes CASSLEDSPLHF.

This rearrangement joins TRBV20-1 to TRBJ1-1, with D possibly matching TRBD1 (5 bases). Germline V lookup: CDR1 DFQATT, CDR2 SNEGSKA (reference sequence). CDR3 size: 12 residues. Trimming cost V 0 bases and J 7 bases, with 9 bases left between them. This chain's CDR3 is CSAREAGDEAFF. CDR3 bases: TGCAGTGCTAGAGAGGCGGGGGATGAAGCTTTCTTT.

On this clonotype itself: Just one base apart from a much larger clone, this may be a read error. This chain connects TRBV28 to TRBJ2-5; D assignment may be TRBD1 or TRBD2 (5 bases each). Trimming pared 2 bases from V and 5 bases from J, leaving 15 bases between. This CDR3 has 15 residues. Germline CDR1 is MDHEN and CDR2 is SYDVKM. The CDR3 here is CASSLRGLGVETQYF. As DNA, the CDR3 is TGTGCCAGCAGTTTAAGGGGTCTCGGGGTTGAGACCCAGTACTTC. Full variable domain (remainder filled in from reference TRBV28 and TRBJ2-5): DVKVTQSSRYLVKRTGEKVFLECVQDMDHENMFWYRQDPGLGLRLIYFSYDVKMKEKGDIPEGYSVSREKKERFSLILESASTNQTSMYLCASSLRGLGVETQYFGPGTRLLVL.

This clonotype occurred a few times. The chain uses TRBV10-3 and TRBJ2-2; TRBD2 might be the D (6 bases). Trimming pared 4 bases from V and 4 bases from J, leaving 10 bases between. Germline V lookup: CDR1 ENHRY, CDR2 SYGVKD. The CDR3 totals 14 residues. The DNA of the CDR3 is TGTGCCATCAGTGCGGGGGAGAGCACCGGGGAGCTGTTTTTT. It yields the protein CAISAGESTGELFF.

This clonotype has ten or more counts. V is TRBV5-1 and J is TRBJ2-3; D is perhaps TRBD1 or TRBD2 (5 bases each). This CDR3 is built from 17 residues. V was shortened by 0 bases and J by 2 bases, with 16 bases between the two germline ends. Germline-derived CDR1 and CDR2 are SGHRS and YFSETQ. This CDR3 reads CASSLGDRGRYTDTQYF. DNA of the CDR3: TGCGCCAGCAGCTTGGGGGACCGAGGAAGATACACAGATACGCAGTATTTT.

This clonotype was recorded at least ten times. The rearrangement uses TRBV2 and TRBJ2-7, with 8 bases lining up with TRBD2. The germline V gene has CDR1 SNHLY and CDR2 FYNNEI. The CDR3 covers 13 residues. The V and J ends lost 6 bases and 2 bases, in that order; junction bases with no gene match: 3. The CDR3 coding sequence is TGTGCCAGCAGGGCGGGGGGACCCTACGAGCAGTACTTC. Translation: CASRAGGPYEQYF.

This clonotype was seen many times. The V gene is TRBV7-9, the J gene TRBJ1-6; tentative D call: TRBD1 (6 bases). This CDR3 has 13 amino acids. Trimming stripped 7 bases from V and 9 bases from J, with 13 bases between. In germline, CDR1 is SEHNR, CDR2 FQNEAQ (reference sequence). The CDR3 is CASTLGTTSPLHF. The CDR3 nucleotides read TGTGCCAGCACCCTCGGGACAACTTCACCCCTCCACTTT.

This clonotype has a handful of counts. The rearrangement joins TRBV7-2 to TRBJ2-7; D ambiguous. CDR3 length: 15 residues. CDR1 is SGHTA, CDR2 FQGNSA, per germline. V lost 5 bases and J 2 bases, leaving 16 bases between the germline ends. The CDR3 region has the DNA TGTGCCAGCAGCAGTCTTATGGGATTACCCTACGAGCAGTACTTC. Its translation: CASSSLMGLPYEQYF.

The V and J genes are TRBV11-3 and TRBJ2-3, with 13 bases matching TRBD2. Germline V gene lookup returns CDR1 SGHNT and CDR2 YENEEA. CDR3 length: 17 residues. Unmatched junction bases numbered 10, after V lost 5 bases and J lost 5 bases. The CDR3 DNA follows: TGTGCCAGCAGCCCTAGGCCCGGGACTAGCGGGGAAGATACGCAGTATTTT. This gives the protein CASSPRPGTSGEDTQYF.